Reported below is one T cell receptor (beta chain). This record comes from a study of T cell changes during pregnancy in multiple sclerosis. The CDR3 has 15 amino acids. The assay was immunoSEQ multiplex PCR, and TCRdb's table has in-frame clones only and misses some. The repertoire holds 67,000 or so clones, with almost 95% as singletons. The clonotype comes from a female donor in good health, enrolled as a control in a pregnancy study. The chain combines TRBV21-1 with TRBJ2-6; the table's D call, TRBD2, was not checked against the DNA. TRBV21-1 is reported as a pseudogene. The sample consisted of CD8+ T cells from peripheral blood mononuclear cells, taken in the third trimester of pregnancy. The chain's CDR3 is CASSKKSSGANVLTF. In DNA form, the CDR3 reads TGTGCCAGCAGCAAAAAGAGCTCTGGGGCCAACGTCCTGACTTTC.